This T cell receptor (beta chain) was sequenced for a study of cytomegalovirus exposure and HLA in healthy donors. This clone was seen a handful of times. There are 13 residues in the CDR3. Germline V gene data show CDR1 as SQVTM and CDR2 as ANQGSEA. V trimming: 6 bases; J trimming: 2 bases; junction bases outside the gene matches: 6. Primers: 60 Vbeta forward and 13 Jbeta reverse. Measured with immunoSEQ multiplex PCR; TCRdb has only the in-frame clones, and not every one. The sample yields over 55,000 clones, about two thirds seen once. The chain combines TRBV29-1 with TRBJ1-2, with 7 positions matching TRBD1. The TCR comes from a woman in her 50s in good health and CMV-seropositive. Input material: PBMCs. CDR3 sequence reads: CSVLQTGNYGYTF. The CDR3 nucleotides read TGCAGCGTCCTACAGACAGGGAACTATGGCTACACCTTC.